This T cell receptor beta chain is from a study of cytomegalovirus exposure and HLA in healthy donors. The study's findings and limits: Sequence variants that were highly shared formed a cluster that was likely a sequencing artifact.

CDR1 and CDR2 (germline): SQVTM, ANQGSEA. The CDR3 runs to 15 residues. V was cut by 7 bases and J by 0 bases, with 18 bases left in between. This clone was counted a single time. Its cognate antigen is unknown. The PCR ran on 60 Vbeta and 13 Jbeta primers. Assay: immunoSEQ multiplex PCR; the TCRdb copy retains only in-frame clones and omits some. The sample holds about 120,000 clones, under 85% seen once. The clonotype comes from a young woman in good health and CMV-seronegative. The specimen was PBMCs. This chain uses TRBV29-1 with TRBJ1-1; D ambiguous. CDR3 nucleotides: TGCAGCGGGACGATTCTAGCCCTTATGAACACTGAAGCTTTCTTT. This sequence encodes CSGTILALMNTEAFF.